The present T cell receptor (beta chain) was sequenced within a study of long-term antiretroviral therapy in people with HIV. Study-wide results and limits: Subsequent to ART, diversity was augmented yet persisted below that of transplant donor controls. Specimen acquisition occurred between about 2004 and 2017, potentially under older ART regimens.

Concerning this clone: Its specificity is unknown.

Before DNA extraction, roughly 0.85-10 million cryopreserved PBMC were held in the samples. Sequencing used immunoSEQ v3.0 at survey level. Clones were read by immunoSEQ multiplex PCR, and TCRdb kept only the in-frame ones, dropping some. The sample has around 35,000 clones, roughly 79% seen once; the top ten hold 8.2%. The ends were cut back, 1 base at V and 5 bases at J, with 8 bases in the middle. The length of the CDR3 is 13 residues. Germline V gives CDR1 SEHNR, CDR2 FQNEAQ (reference sequence). The rearrangement uses TRBV7-9 and TRBJ2-5, with D unclear. This TCR was sampled from a woman between 45 and 65 years old with HIV. This sample comprised unsorted PBMCs, obtained 3.1 years after starting antiretroviral therapy. The CDR3 DNA reads TGTGCCAGCAGCTTAGGGGTAGGGGAGACCCAGTACTTC. Translated: CASSLGVGETQYF.